The rows below give T cell receptor beta chains drawn from one sample of a study of OX40 agonist ivuxolimab in advanced cancers. Profiled with immunoSEQ multiplex PCR; TCRdb holds only in-frame clones, not every one. The sample records about 27,000 clones, around three quarters being singletons. Sequences were derived from CD4+ or CD8+ T cells sorted from blood, sampled in a trial of the OX40 agonist ivuxolimab. These receptors all stem from an adult with an advanced solid tumor such as melanoma, head and neck, liver or kidney cancer. The CDR3 runs from the conserved cysteine through the conserved F or W. Fields, in order: V gene, J gene, clone size, D gene, CDR3 DNA, CDR3 protein. The D gene is left open where the match is weak. The size field is filled for only some rows; it gives once, few, many or a size class.

TRBV4-1,TRBJ2-6,NA,TRBD2,TGCGCCAGCAGCCACCTGGGACTAGCGGACCACTCTGGGGCCAACGTCCTGACTTTC,CASSHLGLADHSGANVLTF
TRBV7-2,TRBJ2-7,NA,TRBD1,TGTGCCAGCAGCTGGGGACAGCCGTCGGGCGAGCAGTACTTC,CASSWGQPSGEQYF
TRBV18,TRBJ2-3,NA,NA,TGTGCCAGCTCACCCGGAGGAGATACGCAGTATTTT,CASSPGGDTQYF
TRBV11-1,TRBJ2-5,NA,NA,TGTGCCAGCAGCTTCACCGCAGGCCAAGAGACCCAGTACTTC,CASSFTAGQETQYF
TRBV28,TRBJ2-3,NA,NA,TGTGCCAGCAATATCCACAACACAGATACGCAGTATTTT,CASNIHNTDTQYF
TRBV15,TRBJ1-2,NA,NA,TGTGCCACCAGGTCAGGCAGACAAACCCACTATGGCTACACCTTC,CATRSGRQTHYGYTF
TRBV6-1,TRBJ2-7,few,TRBD1,TGTGCCAGCAGTCCACGGACAGGGGGGCCTTCCGAGCAGTACTTC,CASSPRTGGPSEQYF
TRBV11-2,TRBJ2-7,few,NA,TGTGCCAGCAGCTTAGATGTGACTCGTACCTCCTACGAGCAGTACTTC,CASSLDVTRTSYEQYF
TRBV7-3,TRBJ1-1,NA,NA,TGTGCCAGCAGCTTAAATCCGGGGGGCGCTGAAGCTTTCTTT,CASSLNPGGAEAFF
TRBV4-3,TRBJ1-1,NA,NA,TGCGCCAGCAGCCAAGACCCGGACGGTAACACTGAAGCTTTCTTT,CASSQDPDGNTEAFF
TRBV4-3,TRBJ1-1,medium-sized,NA,TGCGCCAGCACCGCAAAACGGGGCAGGGATTGGTACACTGAAGCTTTCTTT,CASTAKRGRDWYTEAFF
TRBV6-6,TRBJ1-4,NA,NA,TGTGCCAGCAGTTACCGCGCTGCAACTAATGAAAAACTGTTTTTT,CASSYRAATNEKLFF
TRBV7-2,TRBJ2-3,NA,TRBD2,TGTGCCAGCAGCTCGGGACTAGCCAACGTAGATACGCAGTATTTT,CASSSGLANVDTQYF
TRBV14,TRBJ1-2,NA,NA,TGTGCCAGCAGCCAAAACCTGGGAGCGAATGGCTACACCTTC,CASSQNLGANGYTF
TRBV5-4,TRBJ2-1,NA,NA,TGTGCCAGCAGCCTGCAGGGGCGCTCCTACAATGAGCAGTTCTTC,CASSLQGRSYNEQFF
TRBV4-2,TRBJ2-1,NA,TRBD1,TGTGCCAGCAGCCAAGGCACACCGGGACAGGGGGCGCCTGAGCAGTTCTTC,CASSQGTPGQGAPEQFF
TRBV11-2,TRBJ2-7,NA,NA,TGTGCCAGCGGCAGTGGGGGCGGAAAGTACGAGCAGTACTTC,CASGSGGGKYEQYF
TRBV6-6,TRBJ1-5,few,NA,TGTGCCAGCAGTTACGCCGATCAGCCCCAGCATTTT,CASSYADQPQHF
TRBV6-5,TRBJ1-5,NA,NA,TGTGCCAGCAGTTACTCTGGGCGCCTCAATCAGCCCCAGCATTTT,CASSYSGRLNQPQHF
TRBV28,TRBJ2-1,NA,NA,TGTGCCAGCAGCACAGACGGGGGACGCTCCTACAATGAGCAGTTCTTC,CASSTDGGRSYNEQFF
TRBV5-1,TRBJ1-1,NA,NA,TGCGCCAGCAGCTTGGAAAGGGGTGAAGCTTTCTTT,CASSLERGEAFF
TRBV13,TRBJ2-3,NA,TRBD2,TGTGCCAGCAGCTTACGACTAGCGGGGACCCTGGATACGCAGTATTTT,CASSLRLAGTLDTQYF
TRBV4-1,TRBJ1-2,few,NA,TGCGCCAGCAGCCAAGTCATCCGGAAGGCACCTAACTATGGCTACACCTTC,CASSQVIRKAPNYGYTF
TRBV9,TRBJ2-3,NA,NA,TGTGCCAGCAGTCCGACGGGCGTGGGGGCAGATACGCAGTATTTT,CASSPTGVGADTQYF
TRBV5-6,TRBJ1-6,NA,TRBD1,TGTGCCAGCATCGGGACAGGGGAAAATTCACCCCTCCACTTT,CASIGTGENSPLHF
TRBV5-1,TRBJ2-7,NA,NA,TGCGCCAGCAGCTTTCAAGGGCCCGAGCAGTACTTC,CASSFQGPEQYF
TRBV9,TRBJ2-5,few,NA,TGTGCCAGCAGCCTTACCAGGGAGGAGACCCAGTACTTC,CASSLTREETQYF
TRBV7-9,TRBJ2-3,once,NA,TGTGCCAGCAGCTCCATACCGGCCTACAGCACAGATACGCAGTATTTT,CASSSIPAYSTDTQYF
TRBV9,TRBJ1-2,NA,TRBD1,TGTGCCAGCAGCAGTGGACAGGCGTCGGGCTACACCTTC,CASSSGQASGYTF
TRBV7-2,TRBJ2-3,NA,TRBD2,TGTGCCAGCAGCCTCCAAGCGGGGGGTTACACAGATACGCAGTATTTT,CASSLQAGGYTDTQYF
TRBV4-1,TRBJ2-7,NA,TRBD1,TGCGCCAGCAGCCAGTCTCCACAGGGGGCCTACGAGCAGTACTTC,CASSQSPQGAYEQYF
TRBV5-4,TRBJ2-2,NA,NA,TGTGCCAGCAGCTTGGGGGCAGGGCGGGACACCGGGGAGCTGTTTTTT,CASSLGAGRDTGELFF
TRBV7-2,TRBJ2-5,NA,TRBD2,TGTGCCAGCAGCTTAGGGACTAGCGCAGAGACCCAGTACTTC,CASSLGTSAETQYF
TRBV7-9,TRBJ1-1,NA,NA,TGTGCCAGCGTTGATCGGGGAGGATATGAAGCTTTCTTT,CASVDRGGYEAFF
TRBV5-1,TRBJ1-5,NA,TRBD1,TGCGCCAGCAGCCCGGACAGGGGAGGTCAGCCCCAGCATTTT,CASSPDRGGQPQHF
TRBV5-1,TRBJ2-5,NA,NA,TGCGCCAGCAGCTTGGATTCCACCAAAGAGACCCAGTACTTC,CASSLDSTKETQYF
TRBV2,TRBJ2-1,NA,NA,TGTGCCAGCAAGGACAGGGAGGGAGACAATGAGCAGTTCTTC,CASKDREGDNEQFF
TRBV6-1,TRBJ2-2,few,NA,TGTGCCAGCAGGGGTCGCGGGAACACCGGGGAGCTGTTTTTT,CASRGRGNTGELFF
TRBV5-4,TRBJ2-5,NA,NA,TGTGCCAGCAGCTTGGCCAGGGGAGGAGAGACCCAGTACTTC,CASSLARGGETQYF
TRBV7-9,TRBJ1-1,few,NA,TGTGCCAGCAGCTTAGGCGTTACTTTAGGGGATACTGAAGCTTTCTTT,CASSLGVTLGDTEAFF
TRBV30,TRBJ2-7,NA,NA,TGTGCCTGGAGTGGGGGCTACGAGCAGTACTTC,CAWSGGYEQYF
TRBV20-1,TRBJ1-2,few,NA,TGCAGTGTTGGGGGCGTCTATGGCTACACCTTC,CSVGGVYGYTF
TRBV9,TRBJ2-5,NA,NA,TGTGCCAGCAGCGTTGCCCGGACAGAGACCCAGTACTTC,CASSVARTETQYF
TRBV5-1,TRBJ1-4,medium-sized,NA,TGCGCCAGCAGCCCCGCCCGTTCCTTTAATGAAAAACTGTTTTTT,CASSPARSFNEKLFF
TRBV9,TRBJ2-5,NA,NA,TGTGCCAGCGACTCAGGTGGCGAGACCCAGTACTTC,CASDSGGETQYF
TRBV19,TRBJ1-4,NA,NA,TGTGCCAGTAGTATCCAGGGAAGTCAACCGCTGTTTTTT,CASSIQGSQPLFF
TRBV5-1,TRBJ2-1,NA,NA,TGCGCCAGCAGCTGGCGGGACTTTGCCTACAATGAGCAGTTCTTC,CASSWRDFAYNEQFF
TRBV5-6,TRBJ1-6,NA,NA,TGTGCCAGCAGCTTGGGTGGACACTTTAATTCACCCCTCCACTTT,CASSLGGHFNSPLHF
TRBV18,TRBJ1-2,NA,NA,TGTGCCAGCTCACCACCGCCGGCGGAAGGACGCGGCTACACCTTC,CASSPPPAEGRGYTF
TRBV6-1,TRBJ2-2,NA,TRBD1,TGTGCCAGCAGTCCGGGACAGGACACCGGGGAGCTGTTTTTT,CASSPGQDTGELFF
TRBV18,TRBJ1-1,NA,NA,TGTGCCAGCTCACCCACCAGGAGCGGGACTGAAGCTTTCTTT,CASSPTRSGTEAFF